This T cell receptor beta chain originates from a study of blood T cell repertoires in COVID-19. On the study more broadly: Material from acute and convalescent COVID-19 was sourced from the United States, Italy and Spain. T cells, B-cell-depleted T cells, or PBMCs provided the cDNA or gDNA that served as material.

Deletions cut 2 bases from V and 9 bases from J, with 11 bases between. The CDR3 contains 14 residues. CDR1 is SGHTA and CDR2 is FQGNSA in the germline V gene. In the original processing: Amplifying reference gene primers gave estimates of nucleated cell counts. The data were produced by immunoSEQ multiplex PCR, yet TCRdb's version contains in-frame clones alone and is incomplete. V and J calls and clone size are as listed in that table; D and trimming were resolved from the DNA. Here the sample spans tens of thousands of clones, about 83% being singletons. The sample was peripheral blood. The clonotype was recovered from a human donor in a cohort sampled during active COVID-19. The V call is TRBV7-2, the J call TRBJ1-6; D may be TRBD1 (5 bases). The CDR3 sequence is CASSLNRQFSPLHF. The CDR3 DNA sequence: TGTGCCAGCAGCTTAAACAGGCAATTTTCACCCCTCCACTTT.